The next 32 T cell receptor beta chains were all read from a single sample in a study of identical twins. TCRdb reanalysed the 5' RACE reads using MiXCR and keeps one entry per CDR3 protein. This table has 600,000 to 700,000 distinct CDR3 sequences, over 20% appearing once. This sample was shared with a second study, whose subject was T cells expressing NK-cell markers.

Sequenced: PBMCs. These receptors all come from a woman between 18 and 30 years old in good health.

This clonotype was detected ten times or more. The chain joins TRBV12-3 or TRBV12-4 to TRBJ2-3, with D maybe TRBD2 (6 bases). The germline V and J ends were trimmed by 3 bases and 3 bases, with 13 bases remaining between them. The CDR3 covers 15 residues. CDR3 in DNA: TGTGCCAGCAGTTTGTTTGGGCGGGGAACAGATACGCAGTATTTT. Amino acid sequence: CASSLFGRGTDTQYF.

Concerning this clonotype itself: A read error is likely, as this CDR3 ends without the conserved phenylalanine or tryptophan. It is unclear where the CDR3 begins or ends on the DNA, so no DNA is shown, and the CDR3 is as TCRdb lists it. The V gene is TRBV7-2, the J gene TRBJ2-3; whether TRBD2, the table's D call, matches the DNA was not checked. Germline V gene sequence: CDR1 SGHTA, CDR2 FQGNSA. The CDR3 length is 12 residues, termini included. CDR3 protein: CASSSRLAGGCL.

The chain carries TRBV6-1 and TRBJ2-3, with D perhaps TRBD1 or TRBD2 (5 bases each). The CDR3 has 15 amino acids. Germline V gene sequence: CDR1 MNHNS, CDR2 SASEGT. V was pared by 1 base and J by 0 bases, with 8 bases between. CDR3 nucleotide sequence: TGTGCCAGCAGTGAAGGGGGGTTTAGCACAGATACGCAGTATTTT. Translated: CASSEGGFSTDTQYF.

The chain couples TRBV27 to TRBJ2-5, with TRBD2 identical over 8 bases. Germline trimming cut 5 bases from V and 4 bases from J; bases unmatched to any gene: 6. CDR1 MNHEY and CDR2 SMNVEV come from the germline V gene (reference sequence). CDR3 size: 14 residues. The CDR3 is CASSMVAGIETQYF. The CDR3 nucleotides are TGTGCCAGCAGTATGGTAGCGGGGATAGAGACCCAGTACTTC.

This chain uses TRBV20-1 with TRBJ2-7, with D perhaps TRBD1 (7 bases). V lost 5 bases and J 4 bases, leaving 12 bases between the germline ends. CDR3 length equals 12 residues. Germline-derived CDR1 and CDR2 are DFQATT and SNEGSKA (reference sequence). Written as DNA, the CDR3 is TGCAGTGCTGCACCAGGGGGGTACGAGCAGTACTTC. As protein: CSAAPGGYEQYF.

This chain links TRBV4-3 with TRBJ2-1; weak D call: TRBD2 (6 bases). Trimming left V 3 bases short and J 12 bases short, with 15 bases between. This CDR3 contains 13 residues. Germline CDR1 is LGHNA and CDR2 is YSLEER. The CDR3 DNA sequence: TGCGCCAGCAGCCAGTCCCCGGGAGTCGGGCAGTTCTTC. This codes for CASSQSPGVGQFF.

This clonotype was recorded a few times. The chain employs TRBV4-3 and TRBJ1-2; a possible D gene is TRBD1 (6 bases). The CDR3 has 13 amino acids. V gave up 3 bases and J gave up 7 bases, with 12 bases separating them. Per the germline V gene, CDR1 is LGHNA and CDR2 is YSLEER. The CDR3 spells CASSQRGVFGYTF. DNA of the CDR3: TGCGCCAGCAGCCAGAGGGGGGTGTTTGGCTACACCTTC.

In its sample, this clonotype was seen a few times. The gene calls are TRBV12-3 or TRBV12-4 and TRBJ2-5, with unresolved D. With 6 bases removed from V and 2 bases from J, the gap between germline ends came to 16 bases. The CDR3 has 15 amino acids. The CDR3 DNA sequence: TGTGCCAGCAGCTCCCCGGAGTTTCTGCAAGAGACCCAGTACTTC. This codes for CASSSPEFLQETQYF.

This chain joins TRBV5-1 and TRBJ2-7; D possibly corresponds to TRBD2 (6 bases). CDR1 is SGHRS, CDR2 YFSETQ, per germline. This CDR3 region has 16 residues. The ends were cut back, 1 base at V and 0 bases at J, with 14 bases in the middle. CDR3 in amino acids: CASSLSLGGSSYEQYF. In DNA form, the CDR3 reads TGCGCCAGCAGCTTGAGCCTTGGAGGGAGCTCCTACGAGCAGTACTTC. Full variable domain (outside the CDR3, taken from reference TRBV5-1 and TRBJ2-7): KAGVTQTPRYLIKTRGQQVTLSCSPISGHRSVSWYQQTPGQGLQFLFEYFSETQRNKGNFPGRFSGRQFSNSRSEMNVSTLELGDSALYLCASSLSLGGSSYEQYFGPGTRLTVT.

This chain links TRBV2 with TRBJ2-4; D not resolved. The V and J ends lost 1 base and 4 bases respectively, with 5 bases between them. CDR3 length: 13 residues. In germline, CDR1 is SNHLY, CDR2 FYNNEI. The CDR3 sequence: CASSEVLKNIQYF. The DNA of the CDR3 is TGTGCCAGCAGTGAAGTACTTAAAAACATTCAGTACTTC.

This clonotype was detected a few times. The chain employs TRBV10-3 and TRBJ2-5; TRBD1 matches at 7 bases. The CDR3 length is 15 residues. CDR1 ENHRY and CDR2 SYGVKD come from the germline V gene. The junction had 10 bases not matched to a gene; V was cut back by 4 bases and J by 5 bases. The CDR3: CAISGATGMTETQYF. The CDR3 DNA sequence: TGTGCCATCAGTGGCGCGACAGGGATGACGGAGACCCAGTACTTC.

This clonotype was found many times. This chain joins TRBV11-3 and TRBJ1-1; D is uncertain. The CDR3 spans 17 residues. V shed 0 bases and J shed 8 bases, with 22 bases lying between them. The germline V gene has CDR1 SGHNT and CDR2 YENEEA. Here the CDR3 reads CASSLEYSSIRQREAFF. DNA for the CDR3: TGTGCCAGCAGCTTAGAATACTCGAGTATCAGGCAAAGGGAAGCTTTCTTT.

The sample holds a few counts of this clonotype. The gene calls are TRBV5-1 and TRBJ2-2, with D possibly being TRBD2 (7 bases). CDR3 length: 17 residues. Germline V gene lookup returns CDR1 SGHRS and CDR2 YFSETQ. V dropped 5 bases and J dropped 2 bases, with 19 bases sitting between them. The CDR3 loop is CASSLPVGGPNTGELFF. The CDR3 DNA sequence: TGCGCCAGCAGTCTTCCAGTGGGGGGGCCCAACACCGGGGAGCTGTTTTTT.

The chain joins TRBV6-1 to TRBJ2-4; weak D call: TRBD2 (6 bases). Trimming took 6 bases from V and 0 from J, leaving 15 bases between them. The germline CDR1 and CDR2 sequences are MNHNS and SASEGT. This CDR3 is built from 16 residues. CDR3: CASRRKGGEAKNIQYF. The DNA for the CDR3 is TGTGCCAGCAGGAGAAAGGGCGGGGAAGCCAAAAACATTCAGTACTTC.

This clonotype was recorded a few times. This chain links TRBV27 with TRBJ1-2; D perhaps matches TRBD1 (6 bases). Deletions cut 5 bases from V and 0 bases from J, with 25 bases between. The germline V gene encodes CDR1 MNHEY and CDR2 SMNVEV (reference sequence). The CDR3 spans 19 residues. CDR3 in amino acids: CASSNTGHRAWHANYGYTF. As DNA, the CDR3 is TGTGCCAGCAGTAATACAGGGCACCGTGCATGGCACGCTAACTATGGCTACACCTTC.

The chain carries TRBV10-3 and TRBJ2-1; possibly TRBD2 for D (5 bases). Germline CDR1 ENHRY, CDR2 SYGVKD. Trimming took 2 bases from V and 5 from J, leaving 16 bases between them. There are 16 residues in the CDR3. The CDR3 reads CAISEAFTGKNNEQFF. The CDR3 DNA reads TGTGCCATCAGTGAGGCGTTTACCGGGAAAAACAATGAGCAGTTCTTC.

This clonotype has a handful of counts. J is TRBJ1-2 and V is TRBV20-1, with a possible D match to TRBD1 (6 bases). The CDR3 consists of 15 residues. CDR1 DFQATT and CDR2 SNEGSKA come from the germline V gene (reference sequence). V was clipped by 5 bases and J by 6 bases, with 22 bases between them. The CDR3 spells CSASDRGTWGHGYTF. The CDR3 bases are TGCAGTGCTTCCGATCGAGGGACATGGGGTCATGGCTACACCTTC.

The J gene is TRBJ2-5, the V gene TRBV6-1, with 11 bases lining up with TRBD2. This CDR3 has 15 amino acids. CDR1 is MNHNS and CDR2 is SASEGT in the germline V gene. V was pared by 1 base and J by 6 bases, with 4 bases of the junction left unmatched. Written as DNA, the CDR3 is TGTGCCAGCAGTGAAGGAACTAGCGGGGGAAAGACCCAGTACTTC. It is translated as CASSEGTSGGKTQYF.

The chain couples TRBV20-1 to TRBJ2-3, with D possibly TRBD1 on 6 matching bases. The CDR3 consists of 15 residues. Germline CDR1 DFQATT, CDR2 SNEGSKA (reference sequence). V dropped 5 bases and J dropped 3 bases, with 18 bases sitting between them. The CDR3 region is CSAFPVTGMTDTQYF. The CDR3 DNA is TGCAGTGCTTTCCCGGTTACAGGGATGACAGATACGCAGTATTTT.

CDR3 DNA: TGTGCCAGCAGTTTAATTAGGTCCCGAGGATCCGAGCAGTACTTC. This sequence encodes CASSLIRSRGSEQYF. The genes are TRBV12-3 or TRBV12-4 and TRBJ2-7; D is uncertain. CDR3 length equals 15 residues. V was pared by 2 bases and J by 6 bases, with 17 bases between.

This clonotype was recorded a few times. The chain employs TRBV20-1 and TRBJ2-3; 10 positions match TRBD2. J gave up 6 bases and V 2 bases, and 14 bases lay outside the gene matches. This CDR3 is built from 17 residues. Germline V gene sequence: CDR1 DFQATT, CDR2 SNEGSKA (reference sequence). In DNA form, the CDR3 reads TGCAGTGCTAGATTTCTCCGAGGGACTAGCGTGACGGATACGCAGTATTTT. Encoded protein: CSARFLRGTSVTDTQYF.

This clonotype has at least ten counts. J is TRBJ2-1 and V is TRBV10-3; the D is unclear. V was shortened by 8 bases and J by 2 bases, with 7 bases between the two germline ends. The CDR3 contains 12 residues. Germline V lookup: CDR1 ENHRY, CDR2 SYGVKD. CDR3 sequence: CAIGGTYNEQFF. CDR3 DNA: TGTGCCATCGGCGGTACCTACAATGAGCAGTTCTTC.

This clonotype turned up a few times. The chain couples TRBV7-8 to TRBJ2-7; tentative D call: TRBD1 (5 bases). Germline V gene lookup returns CDR1 SGHVS and CDR2 FQNEAQ. This CDR3 is built from 15 residues. The V gene lost 6 bases and the J gene lost 0 bases, with 15 bases spanning the gap. CDR3 residues: CASSSVWGSSYEQYF. The CDR3 DNA reads as TGTGCCAGCAGTTCTGTATGGGGCTCCTCCTACGAGCAGTACTTC.

This clonotype was seen a few times. The V and J genes are TRBV10-3 and TRBJ2-7; weak D call: TRBD2 (6 bases). This CDR3 is 13 amino acids long. V lost 8 bases and J lost 0, with 11 bases in between. Germline V gene sequence: CDR1 ENHRY, CDR2 SYGVKD. The CDR3 protein is CAIHSGSSYEQYF. In DNA form, the CDR3 reads TGTGCCATCCATAGCGGAAGCTCCTACGAGCAGTACTTC.

This clonotype was picked up a small number of times. This chain connects TRBV12-3 or TRBV12-4 to TRBJ2-2; the D is unclear. V lost 5 bases to trimming and J lost 5 bases, with 6 bases between them. The CDR3 sequence is 12 residues long. The CDR3 sequence: CASSTSTGELFF. CDR3 nucleotide sequence: TGTGCCAGCAGTACCAGTACCGGGGAGCTGTTTTTT.

This clonotype has a handful of counts. The chain employs TRBV25-1 and TRBJ2-6; the D gene is possibly TRBD1 (5 bases). CDR3 length: 11 residues. V lost 9 bases and J 12 bases, leaving 12 bases between the germline ends. CDR1 is MGHDK and CDR2 is SYGVNS in the germline V gene. The CDR3 DNA is TGTGCCAGTTGGGGCGGCCCCGTCCTGACTTTC. This gives the protein CASWGGPVLTF.

This clonotype was found a few times. The rearrangement links TRBV29-1 to TRBJ2-3, with unresolved D. Germline CDR1 and CDR2: SQVTM and ANQGSEA. CDR3 length: 14 residues. V was trimmed by 2 bases and J by 0 bases, leaving 9 bases between them. CDR3 nucleotides: TGCAGCGTTGAACTCGCGACGAGCACAGATACGCAGTATTTT. Translation gives CSVELATSTDTQYF.

This CDR3 is CASTPQGVRDEAFF. The CDR3 DNA reads as TGTGCCAGCACCCCGCAGGGTGTCCGTGATGAAGCTTTCTTT. The chain is built from TRBV7-9 and TRBJ1-1; D is perhaps TRBD1 (5 bases). This CDR3 has 14 residues. Germline V lookup: CDR1 SEHNR, CDR2 FQNEAQ (reference sequence). V was trimmed by 7 bases and J by 7 bases, leaving 19 bases between them.

In its sample, this clonotype was seen a few times. This chain links TRBV7-9 with TRBJ1-1; D gene unclear. V lost 1 base, J lost 5 bases, and 8 bases lay in between. This CDR3 region has 13 residues. The germline CDR1 and CDR2 sequences are SEHNR and FQNEAQ (reference sequence). The CDR3 nucleotides are TGTGCCAGCAGCTTAGAAACGCGGACTGAAGCTTTCTTT. Translated: CASSLETRTEAFF.

In its sample, this clonotype was seen a few times. The chain joins TRBV11-2 to TRBJ2-3; 13 bases are a match to TRBD2. The CDR3 has 18 residues. Germline-derived CDR1 and CDR2 are SGHAT and FQNNGV. Trimming removed 1 base from V and 2 bases from J; junction bases left unmatched: 6. The DNA for the CDR3 is TGTGCCAGCAGCTTAGGAGGACTAGCGGGGGCTTTCACAGATACGCAGTATTTT. It encodes CASSLGGLAGAFTDTQYF.

The rearrangement joins TRBV19 to TRBJ2-1; no clear D gene. The CDR3 sequence is 15 residues long. Germline V CDR1 and CDR2: LNHDA, SQIVND (reference sequence). V gave up 5 bases and J gave up 7 bases, with 18 bases separating them. CDR3 bases: TGTGCCAGTAGTGCCCTTGGTTTAGTTTGGAATGAGCAGTTCTTC. This sequence encodes CASSALGLVWNEQFF.

This rearrangement joins TRBV5-6 to TRBJ2-7; unclear D gene. The V and J ends lost 2 bases and 8 bases respectively, with 11 bases between them. CDR1 and CDR2 (germline): SGHDT, YYEEEE. The CDR3 contains 12 residues. The CDR3 coding sequence is TGTGCCAGCAGCTTTTCGACACCTAAGCAGTACTTC. Amino acids: CASSFSTPKQYF.